This T cell receptor (beta chain) was captured in a study of shared clonotypes between healthy human individuals. This table comes from immunoSEQ multiplex PCR, and its TCRdb copy is limited to in-frame clones, with some not included. The sample lists hundreds of thousands of clones, roughly 97% occurring once. The CDR3 covers 17 residues. With 5 bases clipped from V and 4 bases from J, the junction kept 15 bases outside the gene matches. The germline V gene encodes CDR1 SGHAT and CDR2 FQNNGV. This clone was counted once. As yet, its antigen is unknown. Overall study results and limits: What rarefaction showed was incomplete sorted-subset sequencing despite large depth.

The rearrangement links TRBV11-2 to TRBJ2-7; 9 bases fit TRBD2. Sample: naive CD4+ T cells sorted from blood. Subset indicated: CD45RA+ positively selected. This clonotype originated in a woman in her thirties in good health. The CDR3 region is CASSPSRSRTSAYEQYF. CDR3 DNA: TGTGCCAGCAGCCCCTCTCGGAGCAGGACTAGCGCGTACGAGCAGTACTTC.